This passage covers 22 T cell receptor beta chains from one sample sequenced in a study of blood T cell repertoires in COVID-19. Some clones are missing from TCRdb's copy, which holds only in-frame ones; the method was immunoSEQ multiplex PCR. The sample yields fewer than 150,000 clones, almost 90% seen once. Material for sequencing was peripheral blood. These receptors were taken from a man between 45 and 60 years old with active or convalescent COVID-19.

The rearrangement links TRBV7-2 to TRBJ2-7; 9 bases align to TRBD1. Germline CDR1 SGHTA, CDR2 FQGNSA. The CDR3 runs 16 residues. J was trimmed by 2 bases and V by 2 bases; bases with no gene match: 7. The CDR3 DNA reads TGTGCCAGCAGCTTATCGGGACAGGGCCCCGCCTACGAGCAGTACTTC. Protein sequence: CASSLSGQGPAYEQYF.

The CDR3 here is CASSLQGAGDTQYF. In DNA, the CDR3 is TGCGCCAGCAGCTTACAGGGGGCCGGAGATACGCAGTATTTT. The rearrangement links TRBV5-1 to TRBJ2-3; 9 positions match TRBD1. V was clipped by 2 bases and J by 5 bases; unmatched bases: 3. The CDR3 is made up of 14 amino acids. The germline CDR1 and CDR2 sequences are SGHRS and YFSETQ.

The chain recombines TRBV24-1 with TRBJ2-2; 10 positions match TRBD1. This CDR3 has 16 amino acids. Germline CDR1 and CDR2: KGHDR and SFDVKD. Trimming took 2 bases from V and 4 from J; bases not matched to a gene: 3. For the CDR3, the DNA is TGTGCCACCAGTGATTCCGGACAGGGGGGCACCGGGGAGCTGTTTTTT. Its translation: CATSDSGQGGTGELFF.

The chain links TRBV25-1 to TRBJ2-7; 14 bases match TRBD2. V shed 6 bases and J 2 bases; nucleotides not matched to a gene: 0. CDR1 and CDR2 (germline): MGHDK, SYGVNS. The CDR3 totals 14 residues. CDR3 DNA: TGTGCCAGCAGGGGACTAGCGGGAGCCTACGAGCAGTACTTC. It codes for CASRGLAGAYEQYF.

The V and J genes are TRBV5-6 and TRBJ1-2; 8 bases are shared with TRBD1. The ends lost 0 bases at V and 4 bases at J; junction bases unmatched: 5. The CDR3 is 15 residues long. Per the germline V gene, CDR1 is SGHDT and CDR2 is YYEEEE. DNA for the CDR3: TGTGCCAGCAGCTTGGCCGGGACAGGCGGCTATGGCTACACCTTC. The encoded protein is CASSLAGTGGYGYTF.

The rearrangement links TRBV7-2 to TRBJ1-4; possible D gene TRBD1, 6 bases. CDR1 SGHTA and CDR2 FQGNSA come from the germline V gene. Trimming took 3 bases from V and 0 from J, leaving 11 bases between them. The CDR3 runs to 16 residues. The DNA for the CDR3 is TGTGCCAGCAGCTTCAACAGGGCTGCAACTAATGAAAAACTGTTTTTT. Translated, it gives CASSFNRAATNEKLFF.

V is TRBV19 and J is TRBJ1-4; D is undetermined. V lost 6 bases and J lost 7, with 18 bases in between. The CDR3 is 15 amino acids. Germline V lookup: CDR1 LNHDA, CDR2 SQIVND (reference sequence). CDR3 nucleotides: TGTGCCAGTAGCCCGGGAGGAAGTGATCGTGAAAAACTGTTTTTT. It encodes CASSPGGSDREKLFF.

The V gene is TRBV7-9, the J gene TRBJ2-1; 8 nucleotides agree with TRBD1. With 5 bases clipped from V and 7 bases from J, the junction kept 7 bases outside the gene matches. Germline CDR1 is SEHNR and CDR2 is FQNEAQ (reference sequence). The CDR3 totals 14 residues. CDR3 sequence reads: CASSEDRVGNEQFF. CDR3 nucleotide sequence: TGTGCCAGCAGCGAGGACAGGGTCGGGAATGAGCAGTTCTTC.

This clone was detected ten times or more. V is TRBV4-1 and J is TRBJ1-4; TRBD1 matches at 7 bases. The CDR3 consists of 17 residues. V lost 1 base and J lost 0; bases outside the gene matches: 5. CDR1 MGHRA and CDR2 YSYEKL come from the germline V gene. The CDR3 reads CASSQGPTGATNEKLFF. The CDR3 DNA sequence: TGCGCCAGCAGCCAAGGTCCCACAGGGGCAACTAATGAAAAACTGTTTTTT.

CDR3: CASSIYSDSNQPQHF. The CDR3 DNA follows: TGTGCCAGTAGTATCTACAGTGATAGCAATCAGCCCCAGCATTTT. This chain joins TRBV19 and TRBJ1-5; no clear D gene. Germline CDR1 and CDR2: LNHDA and SQIVND (reference sequence). V lost 3 bases to trimming and J lost 0 bases, with 9 bases between them. This CDR3 contains 15 residues.

This rearrangement joins TRBV5-5 to TRBJ2-1; tentative D call: TRBD1 (6 bases). From germline, CDR1 is SGHKS and CDR2 YYEKEE (reference sequence). Trimming took 2 bases from V and 1 from J, leaving 10 bases between them. This CDR3 spans 15 amino acids. CDR3 sequence: CASSFRDTSYNEQFF. Here the CDR3 DNA reads TGTGCCAGCAGCTTCCGGGACACTTCCTACAATGAGCAGTTCTTC.

V and J are TRBV3-1 (or the pseudogene TRBV3-2) and TRBJ1-6, with 7 nucleotides matching TRBD1. Per germline, CDR1 LGHDT and CDR2 YNNKEL (reference sequence). This CDR3 comprises 14 residues. Trimming took 2 bases from V and 10 from J; bases not matched to a gene: 5. This CDR3 is CASSQRQGGSPLHF. The CDR3 nucleotides read TGTGCCAGCAGCCAACGACAGGGAGGCTCACCCCTCCACTTT.

The count of this clone is one. The rearrangement joins TRBV14 to TRBJ2-2, with TRBD2 matching 9 bases. With V trimmed by 5 bases and J by 0 bases, 10 bases remained unmatched. The CDR3 totals 18 residues. The germline V gene has CDR1 SGHDN and CDR2 FVKESK. CDR3 region: CASSRVPGLASNTGELFF. CDR3 sequence (DNA): TGTGCCAGCAGCAGAGTCCCGGGACTAGCTTCGAACACCGGGGAGCTGTTTTTT.

The chain employs TRBV5-1 and TRBJ2-7; TRBD2 agrees at 14 bases. Germline CDR1 and CDR2: SGHRS and YFSETQ. The CDR3 sequence is 15 residues long. The J segment lost 5 bases and the V segment lost 4 bases, leaving 5 bases of the junction unmatched. The CDR3 loop reads CASSARLAGGNEQYF. In DNA, the CDR3 is TGCGCCAGCAGCGCTCGACTAGCGGGAGGGAACGAGCAGTACTTC.

This chain connects TRBV28 to TRBJ1-1; the D is unclear. The CDR3 has 13 residues. Germline V gene lookup returns CDR1 MDHEN and CDR2 SYDVKM. V lost 2 bases, J lost 1 base, and 5 bases lay in between. The DNA for the CDR3 is TGTGCCAGCAGTTTAACAGCGAACACTGAAGCTTTCTTT. This encodes CASSLTANTEAFF.

This chain's CDR3 is CASSSGTPQETQYF. The CDR3 region has the DNA TGTGCCAGCAGTTCCGGGACTCCCCAAGAGACCCAGTACTTC. The rearrangement uses TRBV2 and TRBJ2-5; weak D call: TRBD2 (6 bases). CDR1 is SNHLY, CDR2 FYNNEI, per germline. The CDR3 covers 14 residues. Trimming stripped 5 bases from V and 1 base from J, with 11 bases between.

In its sample, this clone was seen once. This rearrangement joins TRBV2 to TRBJ2-5, with 11 bases that match TRBD1. Germline trimming cut 2 bases from V and 7 bases from J; bases unmatched to any gene: 9. Germline V CDR1 and CDR2: SNHLY, FYNNEI. CDR3 length: 16 residues. The CDR3 DNA reads as TGTGCCAGCAGTGAATTGGGGACAGGGGGTAGGGTGACCCAGTACTTC. Protein sequence: CASSELGTGGRVTQYF. The whole variable domain, filled in from reference TRBV2 and TRBJ2-5, reads EPEVTQTPSHQVTQMGQEVILRCVPISNHLYFYWYRQILGQKVEFLVSFYNNEISEKSEIFDDQFSVERPDGSNFTLKIRSTKLEDSAMYFCASSELGTGGRVTQYFGPGTRLLVL.

The chain combines TRBV18 with TRBJ1-6; tentative D call: TRBD1 (6 bases). This CDR3 spans 13 amino acids. Germline CDR1 KGHSH, CDR2 LQKENI. The V gene lost 7 bases and the J gene lost 5 bases, with 9 bases spanning the gap. The CDR3 region is CASFGQNNSPLHF. DNA for the CDR3: TGTGCCAGCTTTGGACAGAATAATTCACCCCTCCACTTT.

The chain links TRBV6-5 to TRBJ1-5; weak D call: TRBD1 (6 bases). CDR3 length equals 15 residues. Germline-derived CDR1 and CDR2 are MNHEY and SVGAGI. The V end lost 2 bases, the J end lost 0 bases, and 8 bases lay between the germline ends. CDR3 sequence reads: CASSYVRGSNQPQHF. The CDR3, as DNA: TGTGCCAGCAGTTACGTCAGGGGTAGCAATCAGCCCCAGCATTTT.

The CDR3 sequence: CATAPGRDNQPQHF. The CDR3, as DNA: TGTGCCACCGCGCCCGGCAGGGATAATCAGCCCCAGCATTTT. The V call is TRBV15, the J call TRBJ1-5; D may be TRBD1 (5 bases). Deletions cut 8 bases from V and 4 bases from J, with 15 bases between. Germline V gives CDR1 LNHNV, CDR2 YYDKDF (reference sequence). This CDR3 region has 14 residues.

The chain uses TRBV7-2 and TRBJ1-2; 7 positions agree with TRBD1. Looked up from germline, CDR1 is SGHTA and CDR2 is FQGNSA. The CDR3 has 15 residues. Trimming removed 5 bases from V and 6 bases from J; junction bases left unmatched: 12. The CDR3 DNA is TGTGCCAGCAGCCCCAACAGACAGGGCGGGGATGGCTACACCTTC. This encodes CASSPNRQGGDGYTF. Variable domain in full (rest from reference TRBV7-2 and TRBJ1-2): GAGVSQSPSNKVTEKGKDVELRCDPISGHTALYWYRQSLGQGLEFLIYFQGNSAPDKSGLPSDRFSAERTGGSVSTLTIQRTQQEDSAVYLCASSPNRQGGDGYTFGSGTRLTVV.

J is TRBJ2-5 and V is TRBV18, with TRBD2 identical over 8 bases. J gave up 3 bases and V 3 bases, and 3 bases lay outside the gene matches. The CDR3 consists of 14 residues. The V gene's germline CDR1 is KGHSH and CDR2 LQKENI. The CDR3 sequence: CASSPREGKETQYF. In DNA, the CDR3 is TGTGCCAGCTCACCCCGGGAGGGGAAAGAGACCCAGTACTTC.